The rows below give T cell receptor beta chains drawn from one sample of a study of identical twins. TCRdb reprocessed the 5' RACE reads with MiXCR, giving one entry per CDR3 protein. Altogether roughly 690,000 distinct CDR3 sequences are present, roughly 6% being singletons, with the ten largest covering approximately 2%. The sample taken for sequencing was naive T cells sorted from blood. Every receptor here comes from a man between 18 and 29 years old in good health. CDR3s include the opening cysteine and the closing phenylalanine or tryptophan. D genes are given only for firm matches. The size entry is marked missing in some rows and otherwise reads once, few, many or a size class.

TGTGCCAGCAGCCAAGACCTCTTCCAGGGGTTGGAGACCCAGTACTTC	CASSQDLFQGLETQYF	few	TRBJ2-5	.	TRBV3-1
TGTGCCAGCAGCCCACAGGGTCGCCACGAGCAGTACTTC	CASSPQGRHEQYF	.	TRBJ2-7	.	TRBV28
TGTGCCAGTAGATTAGATAGGGAGCAGTTCTTC	CASRLDREQFF	.	TRBJ2-1	.	TRBV19
TGTGCCAGCAGCATTATAGGACGGGGCTCCTACGAGCAGTACTTC	CASSIIGRGSYEQYF	few	TRBJ2-7	.	TRBV28
TGTGCCAGCACCGGACTAGCGGGTTTCGATGAGCAGTTCTTC	CASTGLAGFDEQFF	.	TRBJ2-1	TRBD2	TRBV11-2
TGTGCCAGCAGTCCCGGACTAGCGGAGAACACCGGGGAGCTGTTTTTT	CASSPGLAENTGELFF	many	TRBJ2-2	TRBD2	TRBV28
TGTGCCAGCTCTGTGGACACCAGCTCCTACAATGAGCAGTTCTTC	CASSVDTSSYNEQFF	.	TRBJ2-1	.	TRBV18
TGCAGCGTCAGGGGAGGGAACACTGAAGCTTTCTTT	CSVRGGNTEAFF	many	TRBJ1-1	.	TRBV29-1
TGTGCCAGCAGCTCGACGGCACAGGGTTTCAGGGAGACCCAGTACTTC	CASSSTAQGFRETQYF	many	TRBJ2-5	.	TRBV7-6
TGTGCCATCAGTGAGTCGCAAGCGGGAGGCCGGGAGACCCAGTACTTC	CAISESQAGGRETQYF	.	TRBJ2-5	TRBD2	TRBV10-3
TGTGCCAGCAGCCGAGGGAATTCACCCCTCCACTTT	CASSRGNSPLHF	many	TRBJ1-6	.	TRBV12-3/TRBV12-4
TGTGCCAGCAGCTTAGTGTGGGGGCCCTACAATGAGCAGTTCTTC	CASSLVWGPYNEQFF	few	TRBJ2-1	.	TRBV7-6
TGCAGTGCTAGAGATCGGGGGGGGCAGGGAGAGACCCAGTACTTC	CSARDRGGQGETQYF	many	TRBJ2-5	TRBD2	TRBV20-1
TGTGCCAGCAGCTGGGAGCGCGAGCAGTACTTC	CASSWEREQYF	many	TRBJ2-7	.	TRBV5-6
TGCAGTGCTAGAAGGCGGGGGCAATACGAGCAGTACTTC	CSARRRGQYEQYF	many	TRBJ2-7	.	TRBV20-1
TGCAGTGCTAGGGGACCGATTTTTGATCAGCCCCAGCATTTT	CSARGPIFDQPQHF	many	TRBJ1-5	.	TRBV20-1
TGTGCCAGCAGCTCCCGGGGCCTAAACATTCAGTACTTC	CASSSRGLNIQYF	.	TRBJ2-4	.	TRBV7-9
TGTGCCAGCTGGGGAAAATACAGGGGGCTTCGCAATCAGCCCCAGCATTTT	CASWGKYRGLRNQPQHF	few	TRBJ1-5	TRBD1	TRBV6-2/TRBV6-3
TGCGCCAGCAGCCCTCGGGACAGAACCCAAGAGACCCAGTACTTC	CASSPRDRTQETQYF	many	TRBJ2-5	TRBD1	TRBV5-1
TGCAGTGCTACGGACATGAACACCGGGGAGCTGTTTTTT	CSATDMNTGELFF	many	TRBJ2-2	.	TRBV20-1
TGCAGTGCTAGAGATTGGACTCGCGGGACAGATACGCAGTATTTT	CSARDWTRGTDTQYF	.	TRBJ2-3	.	TRBV20-1
TGTGCCAGCAGTGCCACGGGACTAGCGGTTCAAGAGACCCAGTACTTC	CASSATGLAVQETQYF	.	TRBJ2-5	TRBD2	TRBV28
TGTGCCAGCCGTTTAAGGGGAGGGTGGTACCAAGAGACCCAGTACTTC	CASRLRGGWYQETQYF	few	TRBJ2-5	TRBD2	TRBV7-2
TGCAGTGCTAGTAAGGACCTAACTAATGAGCAGTTCTTC	CSASKDLTNEQFF	.	TRBJ2-1	.	TRBV20-1
TGTGCCAGCAGTTTTTCCAGCGGCACGAGCCTTGAGCAGTTCTTC	CASSFSSGTSLEQFF	many	TRBJ2-1	.	TRBV12-3/TRBV12-4
TGTGCCACCAGCAAAGGGACTAGCGGGAGCACAGATACGCAGTATTTT	CATSKGTSGSTDTQYF	many	TRBJ2-3	TRBD2	TRBV15
TGCGCCAGCAGCTTGGGTGGTAGCCGTGGGTACAATGAGCAGTTCTTC	CASSLGGSRGYNEQFF	many	TRBJ2-1	.	TRBV5-1
TGCGCCAGCAGCTTCGGGCCCTCCTCCCTGTACAATGAGCAGTTCTTC	CASSFGPSSLYNEQFF	.	TRBJ2-1	.	TRBV5-1
TGTGCCAGCAGTTTTAGGGGAGCCTACAATGAGCAGTTCTTC	CASSFRGAYNEQFF	many	TRBJ2-1	.	TRBV27
TGTGCCAGCATTATCAAAGCCTCGGACAGGGGTTTATCCGATACGCAGTATTTT	CASIIKASDRGLSDTQYF	many	TRBJ2-3	.	TRBV21-1
TGTGCCAGCTCCCTGGGAAGTTGGGGCACAGATACGCAGTATTTT	CASSLGSWGTDTQYF	.	TRBJ2-3	.	TRBV18
TGTGCCATCAGTGAGAGGGGGAACTACAATGAGCAGTTCTTC	CAISERGNYNEQFF	.	TRBJ2-1	.	TRBV10-3
TGTGCCAGCACCCTAGTAGGTCCGAATCAGCCCCAGCATTTT	CASTLVGPNQPQHF	few	TRBJ1-5	.	TRBV12-3/TRBV12-4
TGTGCCAGCAGCCCTGACTTGACGGGAGGGCCAGGAGATACGCAGTATTTT	CASSPDLTGGPGDTQYF	.	TRBJ2-3	TRBD2	TRBV5-5
TGCGCCAGCAGCGCCACTAGCGGCTTTACAGATACGCAGTATTTT	CASSATSGFTDTQYF	few	TRBJ2-3	TRBD2	TRBV5-1
TGTGCCAGCCAAAAAAGCGGTGTAGAGACCCAGTACTTC	CASQKSGVETQYF	many	TRBJ2-5	.	TRBV6-5
TGCAGTGCTAGAAGACTACCATCCCGGGAGACCCAGTACTTC	CSARRLPSRETQYF	few	TRBJ2-5	.	TRBV20-1
TGCTCCCAGGGGCGGGGCAATCAGCCCCAGCATTTT	CSQGRGNQPQHF	few	TRBJ1-5	.	TRBV20-1
TGCGCCAGCAGCTCTAATGACAGGGGTTACTACAATGAGCAGTTCTTC	CASSSNDRGYYNEQFF	few	TRBJ2-1	TRBD1	TRBV5-1
TGTGCCAGCAGTTACAGGGTCCCCTACGAGCAGTACTTC	CASSYRVPYEQYF	few	TRBJ2-7	.	TRBV7-9
TGCAGCGTTTCCGGGACAGGGATTGAAGCTTTCTTT	CSVSGTGIEAFF	.	TRBJ1-1	TRBD1	TRBV29-1
TGCGCCAGCAGCCAAGATTGGGTGGGTGGGTACGAGCAGTTCTTC	CASSQDWVGGYEQFF	.	TRBJ2-1	.	TRBV4-1
TGTGCCAGCAGTTTCGGCGGTGACGGCACAGATACGCAGTATTTT	CASSFGGDGTDTQYF	many	TRBJ2-3	.	TRBV12-3/TRBV12-4
TGCAGTGCTGATTCAATAGGAGGTCTTGATACGCAGTATTTT	CSADSIGGLDTQYF	.	TRBJ2-3	.	TRBV20-1
TGCGCCAGCAGCTCGGGACTAGCGGGAGGCGCTAGCACAGATACGCAGTATTTT	CASSSGLAGGASTDTQYF	few	TRBJ2-3	TRBD2	TRBV5-1
TGTGCCAGCAGTCCCAGACTAGCGGGAGTTCGGGAGCAGTACTTC	CASSPRLAGVREQYF	many	TRBJ2-7	TRBD2	TRBV12-3/TRBV12-4
TGCGCCAGCAGCCAAGATCAACGTTGGCGGGAGGGCAGTGAGCAGTTCTTC	CASSQDQRWREGSEQFF	few	TRBJ2-1	TRBD2	TRBV4-1
TGTGCCAGCAGCGTATCCGGCCATTTTACAGATACGCAGTATTTT	CASSVSGHFTDTQYF	many	TRBJ2-3	.	TRBV9
TGCGCCAGCAGAACCGAACAGGGGAATTCACCCCTCCACTTT	CASRTEQGNSPLHF	many	TRBJ1-6	TRBD1	TRBV5-1
TGCAGTGCGGAGGGAGGGCGAAATGAGCAGTTCTTC	CSAEGGRNEQFF	many	TRBJ2-1	TRBD2	TRBV20-1
TGTGCCAGCAGTGGGACTAGCGGGAGTATCGGGGAGCTGTTTTTT	CASSGTSGSIGELFF	many	TRBJ2-2	TRBD2	TRBV6-1
TGTGCCAGCTCACAACAGGGCCAAGTTTCTGGGGCCAACGTCCTGACTTTC	CASSQQGQVSGANVLTF	.	TRBJ2-6	.	TRBV18
TGTGCCAGCAGTTCCCCCTCGGAGGGAGTCGTTCCCTACAATGAGCAGTTCTTC	CASSSPSEGVVPYNEQFF	.	TRBJ2-1	.	TRBV28
TGTGCCAGCAGACCCTTACCGGGACAAGGCGACGAGCAGTACTTC	CASRPLPGQGDEQYF	many	TRBJ2-7	.	TRBV27
TGCAGCGTCAACAGGGGTGGTGGAAACACCATATATTTT	CSVNRGGGNTIYF	many	TRBJ1-3	TRBD1	TRBV29-1
TGTGCCAGCAGTGTCGGGGGGCCCCAAGAGACCCAGTACTTC	CASSVGGPQETQYF	.	TRBJ2-5	.	TRBV25-1